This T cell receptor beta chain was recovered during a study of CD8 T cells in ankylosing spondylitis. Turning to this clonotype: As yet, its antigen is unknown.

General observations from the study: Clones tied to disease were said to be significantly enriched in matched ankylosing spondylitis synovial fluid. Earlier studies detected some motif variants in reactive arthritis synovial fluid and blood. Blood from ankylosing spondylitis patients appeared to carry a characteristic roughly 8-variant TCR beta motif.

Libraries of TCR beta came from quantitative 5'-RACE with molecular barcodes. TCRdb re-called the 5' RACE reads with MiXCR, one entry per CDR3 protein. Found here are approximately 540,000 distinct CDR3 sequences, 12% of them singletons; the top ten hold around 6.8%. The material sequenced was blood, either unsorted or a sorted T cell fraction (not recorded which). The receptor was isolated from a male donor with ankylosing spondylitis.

The CDR3 sequence is CASSFQGRQPQHF. The CDR3 DNA reads as TGTGCCAGCAGTTTTCAGGGCCGGCAGCCCCAGCATTTT. The chain recombines TRBV27 with TRBJ1-5, with a possible D match to TRBD1 (5 bases). The CDR3 covers 13 residues. Germline assignment: CDR1 MNHEY and CDR2 SMNVEV (reference sequence). The V end was cut by 3 bases, the J end by 7 bases, with 10 bases between.